Below are 22 T cell receptor beta chains sequenced from a single sample in a study of blood T cell repertoires in COVID-19 (dated by TCRdb to the early 2020s). The library was generated by the immunoSEQ multiplex PCR assay. Sourced from immuneACCESS, this table was stored by TCRdb with only in-frame sequences that have V and J called. A share of the clones is absent; for the studies checked, an unresolved V gene accounts for under half, and the remainder has no known explanation. The sample yields about 200,000 clones; approximately 85% were counted once. The top ten hold more than 2.5% of the sample. The specimen sequenced was peripheral blood. The source is a man in his fifties or sixties with acute or convalescent COVID-19.

The rearrangement links TRBV3-1 (or the pseudogene TRBV3-2) to TRBJ1-1; tentatively, D is TRBD1 (5 bases). This CDR3 has 14 amino acids. The V end lost 0 bases, the J end lost 6 bases, and 11 bases lay between the germline ends. Germline assignment: CDR1 LGHDT and CDR2 YNNKEL (reference sequence). The CDR3 loop reads CASSQEFRAPEAFF. CDR3 nucleotide sequence: TGTGCCAGCAGCCAAGAATTCAGGGCGCCTGAAGCTTTCTTT.

The chain is built from TRBV29-1 and TRBJ2-5, with a possible D match to TRBD2 (5 bases). The CDR3 contains 12 residues. V lost 4 bases and J lost 1, with 7 bases in between. CDR1 and CDR2 (germline): SQVTM, ANQGSEA. The CDR3 spells CSVVGIQETQYF. Here the CDR3 DNA reads TGCAGCGTTGTCGGGATCCAAGAGACCCAGTACTTC.

This chain joins TRBV28 and TRBJ1-1, with D unresolved. CDR3 length: 13 amino acids. The germline V and J ends were trimmed by 6 bases and 1 base, with 9 bases remaining between them. Germline V CDR1 and CDR2: MDHEN, SYDVKM. The CDR3, as DNA: TGTGCCAGCAGGGCCTCACCGAACACTGAAGCTTTCTTT. Translating it yields CASRASPNTEAFF.

The rearrangement joins TRBV3-1 (or the pseudogene TRBV3-2) to TRBJ2-2, with 12 bases matching TRBD2. This CDR3 region has 18 residues. J lost 6 bases, V lost 0 bases, and 8 bases had no gene match. Germline-derived CDR1 and CDR2 are LGHDT and YNNKEL (reference sequence). Here the CDR3 DNA reads TGTGCCAGCAGCCAAGATTTAGGGACTAGCGGGCTACCCGGGGAGCTGTTTTTT. It encodes CASSQDLGTSGLPGELFF.

The rearrangement uses TRBV2 and TRBJ2-5; D is undetermined. The germline V gene has CDR1 SNHLY and CDR2 FYNNEI. CDR3 size: 11 residues. Trimming removed 7 bases at V and 5 bases at J, with 8 bases between. CDR3 DNA: TGTGCCAGCACCCAGATGGAGACCCAGTACTTC. Residues: CASTQMETQYF.

The chain employs TRBV6-5 and TRBJ1-1; D is undetermined. CDR3 length equals 14 residues. Germline V lookup: CDR1 MNHEY, CDR2 SVGAGI. Trimming stripped 4 bases from V and 4 bases from J, with 13 bases between. The CDR3 sequence is CASSLPGIATEAFF. In DNA, the CDR3 is TGTGCCAGCAGTTTACCGGGGATTGCCACTGAAGCTTTCTTT.

This chain joins TRBV28 and TRBJ1-2; 8 bases map to TRBD1. Germline lookup yields CDR1 MDHEN and CDR2 SYDVKM. The trim removed 6 bases at V and 8 bases at J, leaving 11 bases unmatched. This CDR3 region has 14 residues. CDR3 region: CASSTQGARFGYTF. The CDR3 nucleotides are TGTGCCAGCAGCACCCAGGGGGCGCGTTTCGGCTACACCTTC.

The chain's CDR3 is CASSLLAGVGTGELFF. The CDR3 DNA sequence: TGCGCCAGCAGCCTCCTAGCGGGAGTGGGCACCGGGGAGCTGTTTTTT. The chain couples TRBV5-1 to TRBJ2-2; TRBD2 aligns across 10 bases. The J segment lost 4 bases and the V segment lost 4 bases, leaving 7 bases of the junction unmatched. The length of the CDR3 is 16 residues. The V gene's germline CDR1 is SGHRS and CDR2 YFSETQ.

The V and J genes are TRBV3-1 (or the pseudogene TRBV3-2) and TRBJ2-2; 9 bases match TRBD2. The CDR3 extends over 19 amino acids. Looked up from germline, CDR1 is LGHDT and CDR2 is YNNKEL (reference sequence). Trimming removed 0 bases from V and 0 bases from J; junction bases left unmatched: 8. Here the CDR3 reads CASSQELAGMFANTGELFF. The CDR3 DNA reads TGTGCCAGCAGCCAAGAGCTAGCGGGGATGTTCGCGAACACCGGGGAGCTGTTTTTT.

This rearrangement joins TRBV18 to TRBJ1-1; possible D gene TRBD1, 5 bases. The length of the CDR3 is 13 residues. CDR1 KGHSH and CDR2 LQKENI come from the germline V gene. The ends were cut back, 4 bases at V and 1 base at J, with 7 bases in the middle. The CDR3 DNA reads as TGTGCCAGCTCACTTCAGGGGAACACTGAAGCTTTCTTT. Amino acids: CASSLQGNTEAFF.

The chain joins TRBV7-3 to TRBJ2-1, with TRBD2 identical over 13 bases. The CDR3 has 13 amino acids. Germline values: CDR1 SGHTA, CDR2 FQGTGA. J gave up 11 bases and V 5 bases, and 3 bases lay outside the gene matches. This CDR3 reads CASSLGTSGKQFF. The DNA for the CDR3 is TGTGCCAGCAGCCTCGGGACTAGCGGGAAGCAGTTCTTC.

This chain connects TRBV7-2 to TRBJ2-7; 10 nucleotides line up with TRBD1. From germline, CDR1 is SGHTA and CDR2 FQGNSA. This CDR3 has 15 residues. J was trimmed by 5 bases and V by 1 base; bases with no gene match: 5. The CDR3 DNA reads as TGTGCCAGCAGCTTAGGGGACAGGGGTCCCCACGAGCAGTACTTC. Its protein product is CASSLGDRGPHEQYF.

DNA for the CDR3: TGTGCCAGCAGTGAAGAATGGAGGGGCGCTAGCGGGATGGCGTGGGAGACCCAGTACTTC. Translating it yields CASSEEWRGASGMAWETQYF. This chain connects TRBV6-1 to TRBJ2-5, with 9 bases lining up with TRBD2. V was clipped by 1 base and J by 5 bases; unmatched bases: 20. The CDR3 contains 20 residues. Germline CDR1 is MNHNS and CDR2 is SASEGT.

The CDR3 DNA sequence: TGTGCCAGCAGTCTCGACAGGTTAAACACCGGGGAGCTGTTTTTT. Protein sequence: CASSLDRLNTGELFF. V is TRBV28 and J is TRBJ2-2, with a tentative D call TRBD1 (6 bases). The CDR3 runs 15 residues. Trimming removed 5 bases at V and 2 bases at J, with 12 bases between. Germline CDR1 is MDHEN and CDR2 is SYDVKM.

The chain employs TRBV5-6 and TRBJ1-5, with 7 bases fitting TRBD1. This CDR3 contains 16 residues. V lost 3 bases to trimming and J lost 3 bases; unmatched junction nucleotides: 9. Germline V CDR1 and CDR2: SGHDT, YYEEEE. The CDR3 protein is CASSSRQGWNNQPQHF. In nucleotides, the CDR3 is TGTGCCAGCAGCTCTCGACAGGGCTGGAACAATCAGCCCCAGCATTTT.

V gene TRBV10-2 combines with J gene TRBJ2-1, with 11 bases matching TRBD2. CDR1 WSHSY and CDR2 SAAADI come from the germline V gene. V was clipped by 6 bases and J by 2 bases; unmatched bases: 6. CDR3 length equals 16 residues. CDR3 amino acids: CASSLAGGIAYNEQFF. In DNA, the CDR3 is TGCGCCAGCAGCTTAGCGGGAGGGATTGCCTACAATGAGCAGTTCTTC.

The chain links TRBV5-1 to TRBJ2-7, with TRBD1 as a possible D gene (6 bases). Germline assignment: CDR1 SGHRS and CDR2 YFSETQ. The CDR3 loop spans 14 amino acids. V shed 3 bases and J shed 5 bases, with 15 bases lying between them. This chain's CDR3 is CASSSEDRSHEQYF. Here the CDR3 DNA reads TGCGCCAGCAGCTCAGAAGACAGGTCCCACGAGCAGTACTTC.

This clone appeared a single time. CDR3: CASSPTILVGYNEQFF. The CDR3 DNA is TGTGCCAGTAGCCCGACTATCCTGGTGGGCTACAATGAGCAGTTCTTC. The chain joins TRBV19 to TRBJ2-1; D is possibly TRBD2 (5 bases). The CDR3 spans 16 residues. V lost 6 bases and J lost 3, with 18 bases in between. Germline values: CDR1 LNHDA, CDR2 SQIVND (reference sequence).

J is TRBJ2-1 and V is TRBV6-6; TRBD2 might be the D (6 bases). This CDR3 contains 14 residues. The germline V and J ends were trimmed by 6 bases and 6 bases, with 15 bases remaining between them. The germline gives CDR1 MNHNY, CDR2 SVGAGI (reference sequence). The CDR3 here is CASSPWGGSNEQFF. The CDR3 DNA reads as TGTGCCAGCAGCCCCTGGGGAGGTAGCAATGAGCAGTTCTTC.

The chain combines TRBV28 with TRBJ2-4; TRBD1 agrees at 7 bases. The CDR3 contains 16 residues. From germline, CDR1 is MDHEN and CDR2 SYDVKM. Unmatched junction bases numbered 2, after V lost 0 bases and J lost 0 bases. This CDR3 is CASSLWGQLAKNIQYF. CDR3 nucleotides: TGTGCCAGCAGTTTATGGGGACAGCTAGCCAAAAACATTCAGTACTTC.

The DNA of the CDR3 is TGTGCCAGCAGTTTATGGGGGACTGCGAACACCGGGGAGCTGTTTTTT. Its translation: CASSLWGTANTGELFF. The rearrangement links TRBV28 to TRBJ2-2, with D perhaps TRBD2 (6 bases). V was shortened by 0 bases and J by 0 bases, with 8 bases between the two germline ends. There are 16 residues in the CDR3. Germline CDR1 reads MDHEN; CDR2 reads SYDVKM.

V gene TRBV19 combines with J gene TRBJ2-1; D possibly corresponds to TRBD2 (5 bases). The CDR3 loop spans 11 amino acids. Trimming removed 3 bases at V and 10 bases at J, with 7 bases between. Germline values: CDR1 LNHDA, CDR2 SQIVND (reference sequence). CDR3 sequence: CASSMREEQFF. The CDR3 coding sequence is TGTGCCAGTAGTATGAGGGAAGAGCAGTTCTTC.